This T cell receptor (beta chain) was found in a study of blood T cell repertoires in COVID-19. Turning to the study itself: COVID-19 samples, acute and convalescent, were from the United States, Italy and Spain. Nucleic acid was either cDNA or gDNA, and it came from T cells, B-cell-depleted T cells, or PBMCs.

Germline CDR1 reads SEHNR; CDR2 reads FQNEAQ (reference sequence). The V end lost 3 bases, the J end lost 6 bases, and 14 bases lay between the germline ends. CDR3 size: 14 residues. In the study's own analysis: The assay estimated nucleated cells by amplifying reference gene primers. The method was immunoSEQ multiplex PCR; TCRdb's version includes in-frame clones alone and lacks a portion of them. V and J calls and clone size are copied from that table; D and trimming were computed from the DNA. This sample has roughly 410,000 clones, with about 91% found just once. Patients in Seattle were enrolled during active infection, then followed longitudinally.

This rearrangement joins TRBV7-9 to TRBJ1-2; D is perhaps TRBD1 (5 bases). Source material: peripheral blood. This TCR derives from a woman between 35 and 50 years old with COVID-19, enrolled during active disease. The CDR3 DNA sequence: TGTGCCAGCAGCTTTTGGATAGGGGAGGATGGCTACACCTTC. It encodes CASSFWIGEDGYTF.